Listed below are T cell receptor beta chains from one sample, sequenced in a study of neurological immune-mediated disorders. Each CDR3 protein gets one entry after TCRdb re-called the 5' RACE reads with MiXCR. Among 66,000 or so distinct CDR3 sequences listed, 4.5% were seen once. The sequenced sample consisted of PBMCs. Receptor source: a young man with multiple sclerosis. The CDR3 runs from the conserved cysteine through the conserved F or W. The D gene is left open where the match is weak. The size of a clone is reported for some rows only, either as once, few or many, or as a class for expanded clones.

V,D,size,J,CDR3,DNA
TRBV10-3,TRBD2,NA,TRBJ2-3,CAIRLAGAVSTDTQYF,TGTGCCATCAGACTAGCGGGGGCGGTTAGCACAGATACGCAGTATTTT
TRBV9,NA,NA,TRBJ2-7,CASSVGVRDGGYEQYF,TGTGCCAGCAGCGTAGGGGTCCGGGACGGCGGGTACGAGCAGTACTTC
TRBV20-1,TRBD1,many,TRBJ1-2,CSARDRDRAIGYGYTF,TGCAGTGCTAGAGATAGGGACAGGGCTATCGGCTATGGCTACACCTTC
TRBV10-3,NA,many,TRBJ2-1,CAIRESNEQFF,TGTGCCATCAGGGAATCCAATGAGCAGTTCTTC
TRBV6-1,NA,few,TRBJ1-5,CASSDPQALQPQNF,TGTGCCAGCAGTGACCCCCAGGCACTACAGCCCCAGAATTTT
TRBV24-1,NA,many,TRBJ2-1,CATSRGTQGREQFF,TGTGCCACCAGTCGAGGGACGCAGGGACGTGAGCAGTTCTTC
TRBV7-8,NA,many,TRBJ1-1,CASSSYLRQRNTEAFF,TGTGCCAGCAGCTCGTACCTGAGACAGAGGAACACTGAAGCCTTCTTT
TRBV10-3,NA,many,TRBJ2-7,CAISESGREHSYEQYF,TGTGCCATCAGTGAGTCAGGCAGAGAGCACTCCTACGAGCAGTACTTC
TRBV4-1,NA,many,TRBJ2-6,CASSQDRDSGANVLTF,TGCGCCAGCAGCCAAGATCGAGACTCTGGGGCCAACGTCCTGACTTTC
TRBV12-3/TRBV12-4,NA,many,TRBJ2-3,CASPSPPDTQYF,TGTGCCAGCCCTTCCCCCCCAGATACGCAGTATTTT
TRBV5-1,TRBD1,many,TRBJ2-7,CASSSGQGDYYEQYF,TGCGCCAGCAGCTCGGGACAGGGGGACTACTACGAGCAGTACTTC
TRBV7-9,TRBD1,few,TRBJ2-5,CASSPRGQGEETQYF,TGTGCCAGCAGCCCCAGGGGACAGGGTGAAGAGACCCAGTACTTC
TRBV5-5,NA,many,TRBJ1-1,CASSEMTANTEAFF,TGTGCCAGCAGCGAAATGACAGCAAACACTGAAGCTTTCTTT
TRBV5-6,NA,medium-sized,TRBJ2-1,CASSSPLVFSLFF,TGTGCCAGCAGCTCACCGCTAGTATTCTCATTGTTCTTC
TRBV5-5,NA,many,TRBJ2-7,CASSPRDTPSGQYF,TGTGCCAGCAGCCCACGAGACACCCCTTCTGGGCAGTACTTC
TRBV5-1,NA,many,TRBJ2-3,CASSLIILSSTDTQYF,TGCGCCAGCAGCTTGATTATCCTATCTAGCACAGATACGCAGTATTTT
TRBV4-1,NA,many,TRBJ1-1,CASSPRDLNTEAFF,TGCGCCAGCAGCCCACGTGACCTGAACACTGAAGCTTTCTTT
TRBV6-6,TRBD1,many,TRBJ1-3,CASSFETGTSGNTIYF,TGTGCCAGCAGTTTCGAGACAGGGACCTCTGGAAACACCATATATTTT
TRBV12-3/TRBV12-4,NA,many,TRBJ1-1,CASSLNQNTEAFF,TGTGCCAGCAGTTTAAATCAGAACACTGAAGCTTTCTTT
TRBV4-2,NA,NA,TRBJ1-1,CASSQAMGVEAFF,TGTGCCAGCAGCCAAGCAATGGGAGTTGAAGCTTTCTTT
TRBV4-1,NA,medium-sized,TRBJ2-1,CASSQQGGAANEQFF,TGCGCCAGCAGCCAACAGGGGGGGGCGGCCAATGAGCAGTTCTTC
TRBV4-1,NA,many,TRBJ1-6,CASSQDAEGWSPLHF,TGCGCCAGCAGCCAAGATGCGGAGGGGTGGTCACCCCTCCACTTT
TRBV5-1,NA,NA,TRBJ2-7,CASSFAGRRMTYEQYF,TGCGCCAGCAGCTTCGCGGGTCGGAGAATGACTTACGAGCAGTACTTC
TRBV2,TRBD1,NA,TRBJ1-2,CASRDRGGYGYTF,TGTGCCAGCAGAGACAGGGGGGGCTATGGCTACACCTTC
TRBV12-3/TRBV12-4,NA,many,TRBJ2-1,CASSPRGQTGNEQFF,TGTGCCAGCAGCCCAAGAGGACAGACTGGAAATGAGCAGTTCTTC
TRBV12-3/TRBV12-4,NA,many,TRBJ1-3,CASSLLGGDGNTIYF,TGTGCCAGCAGTCTACTCGGAGGGGATGGAAACACCATATATTTT
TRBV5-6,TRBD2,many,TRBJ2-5,CASSPGLEETQYF,TGTGCCAGCAGCCCGGGACTAGAAGAGACCCAGTACTTC
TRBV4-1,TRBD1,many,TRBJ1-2,CASSQVERQGNYGYTF,TGCGCCAGCAGCCAAGTAGAGAGACAGGGGAACTATGGCTACACCTTC
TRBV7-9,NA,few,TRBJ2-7,CASSFLGSEQYF,TGTGCCAGCAGCTTTTTGGGTAGCGAGCAGTACTTC
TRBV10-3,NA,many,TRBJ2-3,CAISESRGTDTQYF,TGTGCCATCAGTGAGTCGAGGGGAACAGATACGCAGTATTTT
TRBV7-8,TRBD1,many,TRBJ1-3,CASSWASVGTGGNTIYF,TGTGCCAGCAGCTGGGCGTCGGTAGGGACAGGAGGGAACACCATATATTTT
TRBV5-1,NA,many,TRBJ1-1,CASSSGRGITEAFF,TGCGCCAGCAGCAGCGGACGGGGGATCACTGAAGCTTTCTTT
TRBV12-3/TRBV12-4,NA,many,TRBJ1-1,CASTQTGGAFF,TGTGCCAGCACCCAGACGGGGGGAGCTTTCTTT
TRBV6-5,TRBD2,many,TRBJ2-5,CASSPTSGGSEETQYF,TGTGCCAGCAGTCCAACCAGCGGGGGGTCTGAAGAGACCCAGTACTTC
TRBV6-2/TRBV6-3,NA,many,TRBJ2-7,CASSYSKGYSYEQYF,TGTGCCAGCAGTTACTCTAAGGGCTACTCCTACGAGCAGTACTTC
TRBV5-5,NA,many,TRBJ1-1,CASSLFGGDTEAFF,TGTGCCAGCAGCTTGTTTGGGGGGGACACTGAAGCTTTCTTT
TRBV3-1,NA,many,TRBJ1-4,CASSQDGINEKLFF,TGTGCCAGCAGCCAAGACGGAATTAATGAAAAACTGTTTTTT
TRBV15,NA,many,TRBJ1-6,CATSSGRYNSPLHF,TGTGCCACCAGCAGTGGCAGATATAATTCACCCCTCCACTTT
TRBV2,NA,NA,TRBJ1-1,CASTANTEAFF,TGTGCCAGCACAGCGAACACTGAAGCTTTCTTT
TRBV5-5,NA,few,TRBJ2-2,CASSRDGQVGPGELFF,TGTGCCAGCAGCCGGGACGGGCAGGTTGGACCCGGGGAGCTGTTTTTT
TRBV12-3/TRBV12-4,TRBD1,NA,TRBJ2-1,CASRGTGGSYNEQFF,TGTGCCAGCAGGGGGACAGGAGGCTCCTACAATGAGCAGTTCTTC
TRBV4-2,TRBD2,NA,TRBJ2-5,CASSQTSTTQETQYF,TGTGCCAGCTCCCAGACTAGCACCACTCAAGAGACCCAGTACTTC
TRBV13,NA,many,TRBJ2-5,CASSEGPQGIQETQYF,TGTGCCAGCAGCGAGGGACCCCAGGGTATACAAGAGACCCAGTACTTC
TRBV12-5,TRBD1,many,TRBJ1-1,CASGLPPRPTGEDTEAFF,TGTGCTAGTGGTTTGCCCCCCAGACCGACAGGGGAGGACACTGAAGCTTTCTTT
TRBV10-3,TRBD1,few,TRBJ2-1,CAISESMTGNEQFF,TGTGCCATCAGTGAGTCCATGACAGGGAATGAGCAGTTCTTC
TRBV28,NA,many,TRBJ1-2,CASSLTGGLYGYTF,TGTGCCAGCAGTTTGACAGGCGGTCTTTATGGCTACACCTTC
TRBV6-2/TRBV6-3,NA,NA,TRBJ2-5,CASSYRGRMETQYF,TGTGCCAGCAGTTACCGGGGGCGGATGGAGACCCAGTACTTC
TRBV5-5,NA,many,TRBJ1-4,CASRAGATNEKLFF,TGTGCCAGCAGGGCCGGCGCAACTAATGAAAAACTGTTTTTT
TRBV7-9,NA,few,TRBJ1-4,CASSLGRGQLNEKLFF,TGTGCCAGCAGCTTGGGCAGGGGCCAACTTAATGAAAAACTGTTTTTT
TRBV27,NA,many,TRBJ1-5,CASSSTGAPNQPQHF,TGTGCCAGCAGTTCGACGGGGGCCCCTAATCAGCCCCAGCATTTT
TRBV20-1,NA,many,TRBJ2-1,CSAPSRAGEQFF,TGCAGTGCTCCCAGCCGGGCAGGAGAGCAGTTCTTC
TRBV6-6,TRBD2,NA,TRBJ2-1,CASSFPRRRGVKDEQFF,TGTGCCAGCAGTTTTCCCCGTAGGCGGGGGGTAAAGGATGAGCAGTTCTTC
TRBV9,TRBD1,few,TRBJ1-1,CASSATGGLMNTEAFF,TGTGCCAGCAGCGCCACAGGGGGGTTAATGAACACTGAAGCTTTCTTT
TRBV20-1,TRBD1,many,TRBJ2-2,CSAHRGGNTGELFF,TGCAGTGCTCACAGGGGTGGGAACACCGGGGAGCTGTTTTTT
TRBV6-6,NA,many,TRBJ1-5,CASSSDKQPQNF,TGTGCCAGCAGTTCGGATAAGCAGCCCCAGAATTTT
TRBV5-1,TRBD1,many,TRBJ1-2,CASSFAPGTGGAGGYTF,TGCGCCAGCAGTTTCGCCCCTGGGACAGGGGGCGCGGGTGGCTACACCTTC
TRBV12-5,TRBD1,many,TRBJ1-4,CASGTRTGGEKLFF,TGTGCTAGCGGCACCCGGACAGGGGGTGAAAAACTGTTTTTT
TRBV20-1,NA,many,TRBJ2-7,CSAKGAYEQYF,TGCAGTGCGAAGGGGGCCTACGAGCAGTACTTC
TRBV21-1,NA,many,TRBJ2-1,CASSKGKGSAYNEQFF,TGTGCCAGCAGCAAAGGGAAGGGATCTGCCTACAATGAGCAGTTCTTC
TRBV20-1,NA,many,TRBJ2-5,CSATPSVSETQYF,TGCAGTGCTACTCCTAGTGTTTCGGAGACCCAGTACTTC